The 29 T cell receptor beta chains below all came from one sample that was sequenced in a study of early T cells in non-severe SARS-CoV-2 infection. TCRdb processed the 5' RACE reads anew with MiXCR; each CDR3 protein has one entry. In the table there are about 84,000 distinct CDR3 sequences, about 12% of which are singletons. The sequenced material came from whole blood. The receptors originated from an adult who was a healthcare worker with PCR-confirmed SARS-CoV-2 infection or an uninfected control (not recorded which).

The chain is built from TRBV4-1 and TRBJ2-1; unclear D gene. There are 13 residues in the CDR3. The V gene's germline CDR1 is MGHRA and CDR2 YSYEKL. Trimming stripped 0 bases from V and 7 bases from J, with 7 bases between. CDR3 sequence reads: CASSQDQQNEQFF. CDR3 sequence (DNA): TGCGCCAGCAGCCAAGATCAGCAGAATGAGCAGTTCTTC.

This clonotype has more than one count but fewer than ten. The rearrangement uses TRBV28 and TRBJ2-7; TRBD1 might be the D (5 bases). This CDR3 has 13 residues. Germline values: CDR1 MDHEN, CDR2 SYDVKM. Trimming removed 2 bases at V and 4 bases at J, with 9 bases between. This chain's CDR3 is CASSLMTEYEQYF. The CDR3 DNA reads TGTGCCAGCAGTTTAATGACAGAATACGAGCAGTACTTC. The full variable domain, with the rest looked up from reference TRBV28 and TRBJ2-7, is DVKVTQSSRYLVKRTGEKVFLECVQDMDHENMFWYRQDPGLGLRLIYFSYDVKMKEKGDIPEGYSVSREKKERFSLILESASTNQTSMYLCASSLMTEYEQYFGPGTRLTVT.

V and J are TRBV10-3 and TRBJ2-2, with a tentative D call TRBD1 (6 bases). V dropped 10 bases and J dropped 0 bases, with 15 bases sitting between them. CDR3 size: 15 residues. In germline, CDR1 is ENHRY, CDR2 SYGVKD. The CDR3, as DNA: TGTGCCACCAACATACAGGGCGCGAACACCGGGGAGCTGTTTTTT. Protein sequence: CATNIQGANTGELFF.

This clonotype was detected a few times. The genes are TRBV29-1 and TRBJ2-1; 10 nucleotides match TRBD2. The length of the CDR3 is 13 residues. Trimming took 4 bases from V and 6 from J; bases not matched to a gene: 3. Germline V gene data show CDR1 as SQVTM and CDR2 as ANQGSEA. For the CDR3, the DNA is TGCAGCGTTGGGACTAGCGGTACCAATGAGCAGTTCTTC. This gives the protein CSVGTSGTNEQFF.

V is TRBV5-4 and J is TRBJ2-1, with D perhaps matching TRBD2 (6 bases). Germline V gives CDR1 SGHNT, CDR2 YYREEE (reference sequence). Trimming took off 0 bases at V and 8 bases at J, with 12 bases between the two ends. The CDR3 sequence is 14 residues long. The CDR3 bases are TGTGCCAGCAGCTTGGAAGGGACTCGCGATGAGCAGTTCTTC. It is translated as CASSLEGTRDEQFF.

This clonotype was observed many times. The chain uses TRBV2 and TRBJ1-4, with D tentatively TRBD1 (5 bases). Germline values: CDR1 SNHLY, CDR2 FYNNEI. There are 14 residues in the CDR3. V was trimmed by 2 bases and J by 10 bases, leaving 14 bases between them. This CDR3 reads CASSEMGVSTKLFF. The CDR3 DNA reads TGTGCCAGCAGTGAAATGGGGGTTTCGACAAAACTGTTTTTT.

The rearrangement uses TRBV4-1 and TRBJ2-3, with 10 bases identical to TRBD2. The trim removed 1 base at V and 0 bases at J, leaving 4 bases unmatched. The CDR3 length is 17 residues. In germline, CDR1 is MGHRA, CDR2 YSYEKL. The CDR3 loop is CASSQGTSGTSTDTQYF. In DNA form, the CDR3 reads TGCGCCAGCAGCCAAGGGACTAGCGGTACTAGCACAGATACGCAGTATTTT.

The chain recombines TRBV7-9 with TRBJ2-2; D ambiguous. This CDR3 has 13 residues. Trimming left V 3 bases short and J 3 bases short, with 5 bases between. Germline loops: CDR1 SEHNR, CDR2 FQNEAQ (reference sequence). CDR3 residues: CASSFSDTGELFF. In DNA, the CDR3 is TGTGCCAGCAGCTTTTCTGACACCGGGGAGCTGTTTTTT.

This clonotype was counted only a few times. CDR3 coding DNA: TGTGCCAGTAGTAGCCTCGGAGTGGGCTTGAACTATGGCTACACCTTC. This sequence encodes CASSSLGVGLNYGYTF. The chain links TRBV19 to TRBJ1-2, with D hard to call. V shed 4 bases and J shed 2 bases, with 17 bases lying between them. The germline V gene has CDR1 LNHDA and CDR2 SQIVND (reference sequence). The CDR3 runs to 16 residues. Together with reference TRBV19 and TRBJ1-2, the CDR3 gives the full variable domain: DGGITQSPKYLFRKEGQNVTLSCEQNLNHDAMYWYRQDPGQGLRLIYYSQIVNDFQKGDIAEGYSVSREKKESFPLTVTSAQKNPTAFYLCASSSLGVGLNYGYTFGSGTRLTVV.

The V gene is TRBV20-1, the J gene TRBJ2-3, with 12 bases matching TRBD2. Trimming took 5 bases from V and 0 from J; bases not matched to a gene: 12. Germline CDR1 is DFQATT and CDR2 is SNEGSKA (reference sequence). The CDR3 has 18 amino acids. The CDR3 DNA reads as TGCAGTGCTCCAAAAACTAGCGGGGGGCTCTCTAGCACAGATACGCAGTATTTT. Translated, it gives CSAPKTSGGLSSTDTQYF.

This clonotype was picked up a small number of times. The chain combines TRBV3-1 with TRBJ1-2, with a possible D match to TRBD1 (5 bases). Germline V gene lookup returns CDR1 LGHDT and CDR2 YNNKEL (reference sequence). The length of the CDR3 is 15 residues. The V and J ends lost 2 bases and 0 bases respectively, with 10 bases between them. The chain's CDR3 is CASSQIQTANYGYTF. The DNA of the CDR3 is TGTGCCAGCAGCCAAATACAGACAGCTAACTATGGCTACACCTTC.

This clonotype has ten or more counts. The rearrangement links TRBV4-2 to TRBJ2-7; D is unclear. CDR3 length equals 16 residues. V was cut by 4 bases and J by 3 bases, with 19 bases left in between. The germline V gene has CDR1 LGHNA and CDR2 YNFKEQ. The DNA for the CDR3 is TGTGCCAGCAGCCCCAATGCTGTCGGGTATGACTACGAGCAGTACTTC. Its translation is CASSPNAVGYDYEQYF.

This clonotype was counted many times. The CDR3 nucleotides read TGTGCCAGCAGTGAATTCGGGCAGTCGGGTATTAAAGATACGCAGTATTTT. This sequence encodes CASSEFGQSGIKDTQYF. J is TRBJ2-3 and V is TRBV6-1; D not certain. The ends were cut back, 2 bases at V and 5 bases at J, with 20 bases in the middle. This CDR3 is 17 amino acids long. Per germline, CDR1 MNHNS and CDR2 SASEGT.

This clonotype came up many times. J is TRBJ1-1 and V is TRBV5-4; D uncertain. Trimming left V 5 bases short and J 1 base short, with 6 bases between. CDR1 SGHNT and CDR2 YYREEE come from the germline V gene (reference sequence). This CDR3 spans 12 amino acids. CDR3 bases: TGTGCCAGCAGTCAGGCGAACACTGAAGCTTTCTTT. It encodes CASSQANTEAFF.

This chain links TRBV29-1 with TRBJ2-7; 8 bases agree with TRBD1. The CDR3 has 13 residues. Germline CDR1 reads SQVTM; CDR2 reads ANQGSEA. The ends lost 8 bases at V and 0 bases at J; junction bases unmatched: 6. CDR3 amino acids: CSTSGGPSYEQYF. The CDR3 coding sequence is TGCAGCACCTCAGGGGGCCCCTCCTACGAGCAGTACTTC.

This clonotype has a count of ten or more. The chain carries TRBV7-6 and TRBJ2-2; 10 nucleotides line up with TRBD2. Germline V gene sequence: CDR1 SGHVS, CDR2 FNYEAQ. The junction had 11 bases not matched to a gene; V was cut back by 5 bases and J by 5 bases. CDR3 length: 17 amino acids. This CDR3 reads CASSPIPSGGGTGELFF. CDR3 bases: TGTGCCAGCAGCCCCATCCCTAGCGGGGGAGGTACCGGGGAGCTGTTTTTT. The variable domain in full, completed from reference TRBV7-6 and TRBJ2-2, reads GAGVSQSPRYKVTKRGQDVALRCDPISGHVSLYWYRQALGQGPEFLTYFNYEAQQDKSGLPNDRFSAERPEGSISTLTIQRTEQRDSAMYRCASSPIPSGGGTGELFFGEGSRLTVL.

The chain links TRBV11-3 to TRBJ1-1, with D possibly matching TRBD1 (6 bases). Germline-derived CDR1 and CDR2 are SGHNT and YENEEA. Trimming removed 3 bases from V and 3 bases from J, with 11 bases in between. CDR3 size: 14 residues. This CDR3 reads CASSFGGAYTEAFF. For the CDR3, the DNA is TGTGCCAGCAGCTTCGGGGGCGCGTACACTGAAGCTTTCTTT.

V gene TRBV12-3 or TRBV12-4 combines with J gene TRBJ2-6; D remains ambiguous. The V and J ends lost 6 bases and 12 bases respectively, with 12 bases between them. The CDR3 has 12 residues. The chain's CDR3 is CASRWTAPVLTF. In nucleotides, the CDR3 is TGTGCCAGCAGATGGACGGCGCCCGTCCTGACTTTC.

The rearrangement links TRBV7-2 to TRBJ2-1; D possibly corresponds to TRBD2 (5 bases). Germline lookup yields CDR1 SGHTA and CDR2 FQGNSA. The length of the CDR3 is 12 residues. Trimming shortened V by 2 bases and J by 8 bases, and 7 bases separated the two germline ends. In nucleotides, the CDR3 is TGTGCCAGCAGCTTAAGGCGGGATGAGCAGTTCTTC. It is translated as CASSLRRDEQFF.

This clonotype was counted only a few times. The CDR3 DNA is TGTGCCAGCAGCCGACGGAATACCGATACGCAGTATTTT. It yields the protein CASSRRNTDTQYF. The rearrangement links TRBV7-6 to TRBJ2-3, with no clear D. CDR3 size: 13 residues. Looked up from germline, CDR1 is SGHVS and CDR2 is FNYEAQ. The V and J ends lost 5 bases and 6 bases respectively, with 12 bases between them.

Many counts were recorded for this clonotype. The CDR3 loop reads CASSYRGPEGNTIYF. The CDR3, as DNA: TGTGCCAGCAGTTACCGCGGTCCCGAGGGAAACACCATATATTTT. This chain uses TRBV6-5 with TRBJ1-3; no firm D call. CDR3 length equals 15 residues. Germline assignment: CDR1 MNHEY and CDR2 SVGAGI. V lost 2 bases to trimming and J lost 4 bases, with 12 bases between them.

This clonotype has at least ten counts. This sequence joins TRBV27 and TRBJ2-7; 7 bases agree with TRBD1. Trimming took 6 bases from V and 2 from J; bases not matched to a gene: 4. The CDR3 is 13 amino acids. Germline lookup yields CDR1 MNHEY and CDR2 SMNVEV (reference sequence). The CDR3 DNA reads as TGTGCCAGCAGGCCTACAGGGGCCTACGAGCAGTACTTC. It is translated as CASRPTGAYEQYF.

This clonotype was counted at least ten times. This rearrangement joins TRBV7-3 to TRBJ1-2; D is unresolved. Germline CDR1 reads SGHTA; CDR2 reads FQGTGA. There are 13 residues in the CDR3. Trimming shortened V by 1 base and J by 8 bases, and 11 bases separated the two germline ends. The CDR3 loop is CASSLSPVGGYTF. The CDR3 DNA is TGTGCCAGCAGCTTAAGTCCAGTCGGGGGCTACACCTTC.

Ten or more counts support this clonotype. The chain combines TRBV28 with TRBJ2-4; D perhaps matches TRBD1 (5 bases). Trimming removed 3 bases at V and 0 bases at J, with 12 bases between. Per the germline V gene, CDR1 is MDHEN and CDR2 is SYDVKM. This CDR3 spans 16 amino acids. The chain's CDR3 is CASSLKGFVAKNIQYF. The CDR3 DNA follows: TGTGCCAGCAGTTTGAAGGGGTTCGTAGCCAAAAACATTCAGTACTTC.

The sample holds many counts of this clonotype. The CDR3 protein is CASTPKGWNIQYF. DNA for the CDR3: TGTGCCAGCACTCCCAAAGGATGGAACATTCAGTACTTC. The genes are TRBV6-1 and TRBJ2-4; unclear D gene. V lost 7 bases and J 7 bases, leaving 14 bases between the germline ends. The CDR3 covers 13 residues. Germline CDR1 MNHNS, CDR2 SASEGT.

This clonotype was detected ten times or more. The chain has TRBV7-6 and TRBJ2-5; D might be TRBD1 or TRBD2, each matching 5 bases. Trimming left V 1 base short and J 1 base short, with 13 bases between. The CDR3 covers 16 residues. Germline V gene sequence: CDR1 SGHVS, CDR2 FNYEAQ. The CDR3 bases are TGTGCCAGCAGCTTAGGGGTGACGGGGACCCAAGAGACCCAGTACTTC. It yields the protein CASSLGVTGTQETQYF.

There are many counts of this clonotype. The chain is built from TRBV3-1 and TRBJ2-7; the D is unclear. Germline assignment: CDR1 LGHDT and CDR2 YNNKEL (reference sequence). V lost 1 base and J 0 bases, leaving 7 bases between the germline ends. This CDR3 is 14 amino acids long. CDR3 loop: CASSQVHYSYEQYF. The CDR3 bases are TGTGCCAGCAGCCAAGTTCATTACTCCTACGAGCAGTACTTC.

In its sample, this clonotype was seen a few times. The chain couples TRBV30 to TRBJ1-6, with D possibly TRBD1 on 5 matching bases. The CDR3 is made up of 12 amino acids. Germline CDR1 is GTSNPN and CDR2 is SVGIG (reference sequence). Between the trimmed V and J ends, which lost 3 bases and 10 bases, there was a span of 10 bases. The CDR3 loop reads CAWRQEQSPLHF. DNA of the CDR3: TGTGCCTGGAGACAGGAACAATCACCCCTCCACTTT. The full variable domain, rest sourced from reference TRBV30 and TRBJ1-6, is SQTIHQWPATLVQPVGSPLSLECTVEGTSNPNLYWYRQAAGRGLQLLFYSVGIGQISSEVPQNLSASRPQDRQFILSSKKLLLSDSGFYLCAWRQEQSPLHFGNGTRLTVT.

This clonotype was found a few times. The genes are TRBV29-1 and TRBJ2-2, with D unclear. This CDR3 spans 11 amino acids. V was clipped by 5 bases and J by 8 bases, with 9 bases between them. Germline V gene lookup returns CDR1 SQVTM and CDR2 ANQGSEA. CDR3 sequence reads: CSVHLRGELFF. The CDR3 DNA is TGCAGCGTTCATCTCCGAGGGGAGCTGTTTTTT.